The entry below describes one T cell receptor (beta chain). The target antigen is unknown. Each CDR3 protein gets one entry after TCRdb re-called the reads with MiXCR. The sample comprises about 130,000 distinct CDR3 sequences, more than 20% of which are singletons, and 34% rests with the top ten. The record originates from a study of T cell repertoires in cytomegalovirus infection. Across the whole study: Indicated by public TCR beta signatures were CMV infection and matching HLA type.

Deletions cut 0 bases from V and 2 bases from J, with 6 bases between. Looked up from germline, CDR1 is LGHNA and CDR2 is YSLEER. The CDR3 has 14 residues. Findings and limits, study-wide: CMV carriers with the relevant HLA were identified by cumulative public TCR beta family frequency.

Sequenced input: PBMCs, sequenced either directly or after in vitro stimulation (not recorded which). The receptor was derived from a human donor in good health (CMV status not recorded). Some clones in this sample may be carry-over from other donors' samples. V and J are TRBV4-3 and TRBJ2-3; D is unclear. CDR3 sequence (DNA): TGCGCCAGCAGCCAAGATCTGTCCACAGATACGCAGTATTTT. The encoded protein is CASSQDLSTDTQYF.